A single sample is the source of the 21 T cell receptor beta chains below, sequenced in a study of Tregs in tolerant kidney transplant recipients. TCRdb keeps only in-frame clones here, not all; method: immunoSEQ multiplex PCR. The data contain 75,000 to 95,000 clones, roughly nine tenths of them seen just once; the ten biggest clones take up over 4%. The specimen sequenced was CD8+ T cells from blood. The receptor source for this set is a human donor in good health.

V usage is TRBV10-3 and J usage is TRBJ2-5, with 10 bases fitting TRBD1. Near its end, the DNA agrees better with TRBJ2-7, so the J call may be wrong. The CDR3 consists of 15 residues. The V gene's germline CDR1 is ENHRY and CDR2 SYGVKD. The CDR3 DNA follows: TGTGCCATCAGTGAGTCGGGACAGGGGTCCTACGAGCAGTACTTC. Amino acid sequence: CAISESGQGSYEQYF.

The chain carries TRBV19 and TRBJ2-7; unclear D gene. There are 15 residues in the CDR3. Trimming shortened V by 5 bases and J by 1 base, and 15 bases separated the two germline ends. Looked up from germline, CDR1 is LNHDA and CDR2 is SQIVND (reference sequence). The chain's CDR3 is CASSWGPSASYEQYF. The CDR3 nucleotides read TGTGCCAGTAGTTGGGGTCCAAGCGCATCCTACGAGCAGTACTTC.

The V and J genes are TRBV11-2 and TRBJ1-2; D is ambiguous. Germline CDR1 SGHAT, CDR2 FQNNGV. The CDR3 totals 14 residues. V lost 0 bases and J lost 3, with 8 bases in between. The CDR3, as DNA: TGTGCCAGCAGCTTAGATTATAACTACTATGGCTACACCTTC. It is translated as CASSLDYNYYGYTF.

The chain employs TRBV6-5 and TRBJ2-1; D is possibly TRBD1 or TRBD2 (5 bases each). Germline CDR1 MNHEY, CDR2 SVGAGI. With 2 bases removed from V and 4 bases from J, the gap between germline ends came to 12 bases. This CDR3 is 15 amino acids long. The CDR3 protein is CASSYGGRGYNEQFF. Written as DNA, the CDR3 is TGTGCCAGCAGTTACGGGGGTAGGGGATACAATGAGCAGTTCTTC.

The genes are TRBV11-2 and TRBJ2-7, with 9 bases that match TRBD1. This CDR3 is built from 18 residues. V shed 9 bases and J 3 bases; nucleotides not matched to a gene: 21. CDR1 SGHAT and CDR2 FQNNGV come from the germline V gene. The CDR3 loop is CASRPGQGLLLSDYEQYF. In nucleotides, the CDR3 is TGTGCCAGTCGACCGGGACAGGGACTACTCCTTTCCGACTACGAGCAGTACTTC.

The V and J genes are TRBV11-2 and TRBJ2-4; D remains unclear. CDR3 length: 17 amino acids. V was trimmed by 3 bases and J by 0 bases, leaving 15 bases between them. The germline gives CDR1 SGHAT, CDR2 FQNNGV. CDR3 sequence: CASSLAPELLAKNIQYF. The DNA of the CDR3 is TGTGCCAGCAGCTTGGCCCCAGAATTACTAGCCAAAAACATTCAGTACTTC.

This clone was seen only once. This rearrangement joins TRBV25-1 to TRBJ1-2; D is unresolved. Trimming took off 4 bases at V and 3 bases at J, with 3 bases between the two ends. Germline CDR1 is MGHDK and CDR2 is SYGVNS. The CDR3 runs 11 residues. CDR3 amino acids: CASSAHYGYTF. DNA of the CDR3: TGTGCCAGCAGTGCCCACTATGGCTACACCTTC.

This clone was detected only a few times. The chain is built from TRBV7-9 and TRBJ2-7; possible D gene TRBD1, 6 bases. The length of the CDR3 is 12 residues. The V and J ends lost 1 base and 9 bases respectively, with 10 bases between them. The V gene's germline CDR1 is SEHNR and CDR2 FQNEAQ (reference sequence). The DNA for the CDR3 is TGTGCCAGCAGCTTAGGCCAGGGGTGGCAGTACTTC. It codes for CASSLGQGWQYF.

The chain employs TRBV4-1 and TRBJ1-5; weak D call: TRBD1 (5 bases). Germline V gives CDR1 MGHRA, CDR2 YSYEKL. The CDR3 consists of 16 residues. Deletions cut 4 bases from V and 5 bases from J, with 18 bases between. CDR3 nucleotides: TGCGCCAGCAGCCCCAAGGGGTTGGGGCGGGATCAGCCCCAGCATTTT. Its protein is CASSPKGLGRDQPQHF.

In DNA, the CDR3 is TGCGCCAGCAGCTTGGTTGGGACATCATACACTGAAGCTTTCTTT. Encoded protein: CASSLVGTSYTEAFF. The chain recombines TRBV5-1 with TRBJ1-1; TRBD1 is a possible D gene (6 bases). Trimming took off 0 bases at V and 3 bases at J, with 12 bases between the two ends. The germline V gene has CDR1 SGHRS and CDR2 YFSETQ. CDR3 size: 15 residues.

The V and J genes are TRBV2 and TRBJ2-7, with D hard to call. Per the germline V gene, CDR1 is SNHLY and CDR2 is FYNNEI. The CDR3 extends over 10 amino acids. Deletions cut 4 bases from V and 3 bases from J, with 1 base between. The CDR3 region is CASSVYEQYF. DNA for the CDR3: TGTGCCAGCAGTGTCTACGAGCAGTACTTC. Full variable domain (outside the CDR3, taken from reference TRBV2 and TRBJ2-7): EPEVTQTPSHQVTQMGQEVILRCVPISNHLYFYWYRQILGQKVEFLVSFYNNEISEKSEIFDDQFSVERPDGSNFTLKIRSTKLEDSAMYFCASSVYEQYFGPGTRLTVT.

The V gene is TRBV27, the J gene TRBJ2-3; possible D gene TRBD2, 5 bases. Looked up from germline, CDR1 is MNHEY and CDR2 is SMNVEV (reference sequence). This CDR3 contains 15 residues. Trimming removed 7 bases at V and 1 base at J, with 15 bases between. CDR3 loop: CASTFVAGGTDTQYF. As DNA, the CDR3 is TGTGCCAGCACTTTCGTTGCGGGCGGCACAGATACGCAGTATTTT.

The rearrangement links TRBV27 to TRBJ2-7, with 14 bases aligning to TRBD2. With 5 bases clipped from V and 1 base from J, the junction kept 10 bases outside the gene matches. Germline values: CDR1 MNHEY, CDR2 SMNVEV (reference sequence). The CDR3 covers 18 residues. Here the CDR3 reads CASSPGLAGGLSSYEQYF. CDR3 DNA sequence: TGTGCCAGCAGTCCCGGACTAGCGGGAGGTCTTAGTTCCTACGAGCAGTACTTC.

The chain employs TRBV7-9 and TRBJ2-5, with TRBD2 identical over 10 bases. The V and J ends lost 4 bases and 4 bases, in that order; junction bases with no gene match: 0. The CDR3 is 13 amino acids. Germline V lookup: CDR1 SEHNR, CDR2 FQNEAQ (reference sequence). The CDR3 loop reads CASSSSGRETQYF. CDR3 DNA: TGTGCCAGCAGCTCTAGCGGGAGAGAGACCCAGTACTTC.

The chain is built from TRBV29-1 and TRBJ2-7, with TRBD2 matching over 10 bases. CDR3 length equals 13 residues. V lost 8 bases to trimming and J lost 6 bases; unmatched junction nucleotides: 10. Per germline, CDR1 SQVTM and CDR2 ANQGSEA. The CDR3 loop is CSIFSGGSAEQYF. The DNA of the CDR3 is TGCAGCATATTTAGCGGGGGGTCCGCCGAGCAGTACTTC.

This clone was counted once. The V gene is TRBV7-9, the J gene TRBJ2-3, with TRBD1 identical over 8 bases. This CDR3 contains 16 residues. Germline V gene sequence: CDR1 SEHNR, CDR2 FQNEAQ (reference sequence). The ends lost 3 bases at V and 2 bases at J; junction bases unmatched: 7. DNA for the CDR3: TGTGCCAGCAGCTTCCGACAGGGGCCCCACACAGATACGCAGTATTTT. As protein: CASSFRQGPHTDTQYF.

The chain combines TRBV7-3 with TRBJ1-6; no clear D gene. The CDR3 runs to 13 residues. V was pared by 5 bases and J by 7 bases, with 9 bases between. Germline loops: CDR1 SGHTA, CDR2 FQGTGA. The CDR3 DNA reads TGTGCCAGCAGCCCACTTACGAATTCACCCCTCCACTTT. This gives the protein CASSPLTNSPLHF.

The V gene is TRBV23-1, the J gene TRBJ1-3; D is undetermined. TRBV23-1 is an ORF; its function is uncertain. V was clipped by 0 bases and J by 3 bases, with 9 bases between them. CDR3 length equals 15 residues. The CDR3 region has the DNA TGCGCCAGCAGTCAATCGGGCGGTTTTGGAAACACCATATATTTT. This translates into CASSQSGGFGNTIYF.

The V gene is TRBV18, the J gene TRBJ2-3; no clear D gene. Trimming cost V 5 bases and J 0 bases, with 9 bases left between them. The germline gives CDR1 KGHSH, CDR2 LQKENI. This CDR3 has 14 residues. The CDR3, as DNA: TGTGCCAGCTCATATATCCCGAGCACAGATACGCAGTATTTT. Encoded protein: CASSYIPSTDTQYF.

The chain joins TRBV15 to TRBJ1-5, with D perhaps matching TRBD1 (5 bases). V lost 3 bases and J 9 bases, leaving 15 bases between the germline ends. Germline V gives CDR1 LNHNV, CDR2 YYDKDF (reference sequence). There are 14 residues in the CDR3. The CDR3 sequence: CATSRERGTRPQHF. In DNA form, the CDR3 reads TGTGCCACCAGCAGGGAGAGGGGTACGCGGCCCCAGCATTTT.

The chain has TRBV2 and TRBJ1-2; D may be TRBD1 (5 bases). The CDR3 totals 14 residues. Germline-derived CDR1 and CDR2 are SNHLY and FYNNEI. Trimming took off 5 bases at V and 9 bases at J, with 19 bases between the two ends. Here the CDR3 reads CASSFRDVERSYTF. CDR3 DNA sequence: TGTGCCAGCAGTTTTAGGGACGTGGAACGGAGCTACACCTTC.